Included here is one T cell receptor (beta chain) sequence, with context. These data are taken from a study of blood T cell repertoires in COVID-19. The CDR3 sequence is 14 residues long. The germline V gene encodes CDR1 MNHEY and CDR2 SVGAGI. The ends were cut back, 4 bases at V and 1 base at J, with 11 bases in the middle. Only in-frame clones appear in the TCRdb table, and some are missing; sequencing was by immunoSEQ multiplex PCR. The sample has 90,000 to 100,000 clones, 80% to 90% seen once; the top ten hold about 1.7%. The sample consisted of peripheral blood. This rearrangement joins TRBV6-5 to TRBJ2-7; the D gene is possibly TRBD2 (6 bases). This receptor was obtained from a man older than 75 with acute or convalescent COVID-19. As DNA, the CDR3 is TGTGCCAGCAGTTCCCCGGGACTTTCCTACGAGCAGTACTTC. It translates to CASSSPGLSYEQYF.